This T cell receptor beta chain was recorded in a study of T-cell reconstitution after alpha-beta-depleted transplantation in children. General study results and limits: Where alpha-beta T cells came from about two months after transplant was reportedly several hundred expanded graft clones. Diversity of TCRbeta at day 60 was high in some patients, arising from surviving recipient T cells and thymic progenitors. Once a year had passed after transplant, T-cell counts and diversity came mostly from newly produced T cells.

Unique molecular identifiers featured in how the TCRbeta library was prepared. TCRdb re-called the PCR reads through MiXCR, storing one row per CDR3 protein. The sample lists about 350,000 distinct CDR3 sequences; about 16% were seen once. CDR1 and CDR2 (germline): SGHTA, FQGNSA. The CDR3 runs 14 residues. This clonotype has at least ten counts. Its matching antigen is unknown. The junction and the germline gene differ at one end; a read error may be behind it. Sequencing used PBMCs, mostly from graft donor cells, obtained 360 days after TCRalphabeta/CD19-depleted stem cell transplant. The receptor comes from a male patient aged 2-9 years who had a stem cell transplant for acute lymphoblastic leukemia, so the T cells may come from the graft donor. The chain uses TRBV7-2 and TRBJ2-7; D remains ambiguous. The CDR3 DNA is TGTGCCAGCAGTTTAGACCGATCCTCCTACGAGCAGTACTTC. Residues: CASSLDRSSYEQYF.